This TCR beta chain emerged from a study of monozygotic twins with inflammatory bowel disease. TCRdb reprocessed the 5' RACE reads, keeping one entry per CDR3 protein, no DNA. The sample has a few hundred thousand distinct CDR3 sequences, and its top ten clones hold around 1.5%. Germline CDR1 MNHNS, CDR2 SASEGT. This CDR3 has 17 amino acids. This receptor was identified in a human donor with ulcerative colitis or Crohn's disease, or a healthy co-twin of an affected twin (not recorded which). Sequencing input: blood. This chain uses TRBV6-1 with TRBJ1-5; TCRdb picks TRBD1, but there is no DNA to check that call. This CDR3 reads CASSPLTSGSSNQPQHF.